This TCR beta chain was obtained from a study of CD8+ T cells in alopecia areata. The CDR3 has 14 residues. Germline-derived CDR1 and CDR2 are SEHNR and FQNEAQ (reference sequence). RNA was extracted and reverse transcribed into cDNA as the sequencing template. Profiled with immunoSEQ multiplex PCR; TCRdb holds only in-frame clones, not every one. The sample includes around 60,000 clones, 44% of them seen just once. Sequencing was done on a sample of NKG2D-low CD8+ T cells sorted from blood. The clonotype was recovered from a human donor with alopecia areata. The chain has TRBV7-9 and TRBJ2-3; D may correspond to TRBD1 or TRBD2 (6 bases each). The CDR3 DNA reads TGTGCAGCTCAGGGGCTAGGAGGGACAGATACGCAGTATTTT. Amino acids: CAAQGLGGTDTQYF.